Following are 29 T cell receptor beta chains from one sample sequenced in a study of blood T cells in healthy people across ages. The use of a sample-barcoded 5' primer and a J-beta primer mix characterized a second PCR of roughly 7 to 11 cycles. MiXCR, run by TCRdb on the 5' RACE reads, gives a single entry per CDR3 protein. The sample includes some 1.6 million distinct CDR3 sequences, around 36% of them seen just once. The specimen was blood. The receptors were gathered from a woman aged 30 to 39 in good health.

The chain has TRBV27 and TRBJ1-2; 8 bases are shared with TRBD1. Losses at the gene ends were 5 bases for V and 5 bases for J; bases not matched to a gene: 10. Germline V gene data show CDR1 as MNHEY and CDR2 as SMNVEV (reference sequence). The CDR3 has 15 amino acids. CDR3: CASSPRSDREYGYTF. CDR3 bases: TGTGCCAGCAGTCCTCGCTCGGACAGGGAGTATGGCTACACCTTC.

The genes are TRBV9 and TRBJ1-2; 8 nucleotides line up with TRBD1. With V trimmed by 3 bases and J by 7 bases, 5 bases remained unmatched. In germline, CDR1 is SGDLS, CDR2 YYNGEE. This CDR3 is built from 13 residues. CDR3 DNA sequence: TGTGCCAGCAGCGCTACAGGGGGAGGTGGCTACACCTTC. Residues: CASSATGGGGYTF. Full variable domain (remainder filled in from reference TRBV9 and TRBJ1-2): DSGVTQTPKHLITATGQRVTLRCSPRSGDLSVYWYQQSLDQGLQFLIQYYNGEERAKGNILERFSAQQFPDLHSELNLSSLELGDSALYFCASSATGGGGYTFGSGTRLTVV.

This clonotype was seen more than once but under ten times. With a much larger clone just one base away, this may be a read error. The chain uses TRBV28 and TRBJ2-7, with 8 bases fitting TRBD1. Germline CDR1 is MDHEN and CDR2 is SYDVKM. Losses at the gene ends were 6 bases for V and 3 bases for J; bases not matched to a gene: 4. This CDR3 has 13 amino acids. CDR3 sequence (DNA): TGTGCCAGCAGCGACAGGGGAATCTACGAGCAGTACTTC. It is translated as CASSDRGIYEQYF.

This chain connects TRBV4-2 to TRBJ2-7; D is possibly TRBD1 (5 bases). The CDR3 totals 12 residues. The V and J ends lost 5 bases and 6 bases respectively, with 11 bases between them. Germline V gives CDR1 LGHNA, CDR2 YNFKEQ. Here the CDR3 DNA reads TGTGCCAGCAGCTCCCTAGGGGCCGAGCAGTACTTC. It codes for CASSSLGAEQYF.

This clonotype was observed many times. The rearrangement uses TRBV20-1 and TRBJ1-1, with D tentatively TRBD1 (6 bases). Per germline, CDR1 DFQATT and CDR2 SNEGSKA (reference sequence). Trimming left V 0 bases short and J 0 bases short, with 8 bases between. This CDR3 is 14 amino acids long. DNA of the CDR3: TGCAGTGCTAGAGACAGGGGAATGAACACTGAAGCTTTCTTT. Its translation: CSARDRGMNTEAFF.

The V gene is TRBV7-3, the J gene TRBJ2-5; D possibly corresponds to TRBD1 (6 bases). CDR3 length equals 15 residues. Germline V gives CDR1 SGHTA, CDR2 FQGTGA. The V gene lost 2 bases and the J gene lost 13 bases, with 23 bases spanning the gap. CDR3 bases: TGTGCCAGCAGCTTACAGGGACAAGGCCTGTTTGAGCGGTACTTC. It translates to CASSLQGQGLFERYF.

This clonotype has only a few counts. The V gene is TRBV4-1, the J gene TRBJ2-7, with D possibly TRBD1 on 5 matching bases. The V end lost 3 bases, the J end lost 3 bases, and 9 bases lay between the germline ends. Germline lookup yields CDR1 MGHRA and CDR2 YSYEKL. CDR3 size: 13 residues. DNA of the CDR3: TGCGCCAGCAGCCAGGACATCTACTACGAGCAGTACTTC. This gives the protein CASSQDIYYEQYF.

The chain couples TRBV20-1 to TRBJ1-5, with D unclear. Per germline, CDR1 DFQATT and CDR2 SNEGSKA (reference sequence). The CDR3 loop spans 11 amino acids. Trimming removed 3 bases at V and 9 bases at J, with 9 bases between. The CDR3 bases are TGCAGTGCTAGCGATAACGGGCCCCAGCATTTT. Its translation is CSASDNGPQHF.

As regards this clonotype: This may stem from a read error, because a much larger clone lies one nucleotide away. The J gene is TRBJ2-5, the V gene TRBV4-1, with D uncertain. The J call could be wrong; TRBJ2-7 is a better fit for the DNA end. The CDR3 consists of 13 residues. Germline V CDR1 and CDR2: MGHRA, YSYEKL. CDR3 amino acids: CASSQLGSSEQYF. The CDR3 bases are TGCGCCAGCAGCCAATTAGGGTCGAGCGAGCAGTACTTC.

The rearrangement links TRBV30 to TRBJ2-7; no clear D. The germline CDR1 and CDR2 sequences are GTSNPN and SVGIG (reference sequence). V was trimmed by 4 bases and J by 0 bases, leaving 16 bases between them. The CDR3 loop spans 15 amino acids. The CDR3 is CAWTPQGTDSYEQYF. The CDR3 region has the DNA TGTGCCTGGACTCCCCAAGGAACAGACTCCTACGAGCAGTACTTC. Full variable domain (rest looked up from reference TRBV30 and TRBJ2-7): SQTIHQWPATLVQPVGSPLSLECTVEGTSNPNLYWYRQAAGRGLQLLFYSVGIGQISSEVPQNLSASRPQDRQFILSSKKLLLSDSGFYLCAWTPQGTDSYEQYFGPGTRLTVT.

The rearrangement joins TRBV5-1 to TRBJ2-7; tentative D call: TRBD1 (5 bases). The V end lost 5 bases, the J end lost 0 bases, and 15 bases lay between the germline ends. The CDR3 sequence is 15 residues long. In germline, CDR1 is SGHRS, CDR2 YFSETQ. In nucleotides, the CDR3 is TGCGCCAGCAGGTATTCCGGACAAAACTCCTACGAGCAGTACTTC. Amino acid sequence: CASRYSGQNSYEQYF.

CDR3 nucleotide sequence: TGTGCCAGCAGTGATTCCGGACTAGCTTCATTTGAGCAGTTCTTC. Translation gives CASSDSGLASFEQFF. The genes are TRBV6-1 and TRBJ2-1; TRBD2 matches at 8 bases. Trimming removed 3 bases from V and 9 bases from J; junction bases left unmatched: 10. The V gene's germline CDR1 is MNHNS and CDR2 SASEGT. This CDR3 has 15 amino acids.

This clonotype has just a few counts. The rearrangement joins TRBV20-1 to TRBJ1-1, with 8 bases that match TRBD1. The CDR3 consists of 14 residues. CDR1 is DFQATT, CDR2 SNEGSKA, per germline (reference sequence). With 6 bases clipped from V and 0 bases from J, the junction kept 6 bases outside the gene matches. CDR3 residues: CSALQGAMNTEAFF. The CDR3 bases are TGCAGTGCGCTTCAGGGGGCGATGAACACTGAAGCTTTCTTT.

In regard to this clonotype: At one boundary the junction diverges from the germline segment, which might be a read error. This chain's CDR3 is CVIFSGGAEYEQYF. CDR3 bases: TGTGTCATCTTTAGCGGGGGGGCCGAATACGAGCAGTACTTC. The rearrangement uses TRBV10-3 and TRBJ2-7, with 11 nucleotides matching TRBD2. The CDR3 has 14 residues. Germline lookup yields CDR1 ENHRY and CDR2 SYGVKD.

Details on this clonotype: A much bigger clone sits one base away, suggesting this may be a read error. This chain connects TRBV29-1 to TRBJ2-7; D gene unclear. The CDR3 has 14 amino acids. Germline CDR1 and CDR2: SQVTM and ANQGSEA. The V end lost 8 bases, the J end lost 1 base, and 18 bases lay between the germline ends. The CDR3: CSIRVGLQSYEQYF. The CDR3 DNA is TGCAGCATTCGGGTCGGCCTTCAATCCTACGAGCAGTACTTC.

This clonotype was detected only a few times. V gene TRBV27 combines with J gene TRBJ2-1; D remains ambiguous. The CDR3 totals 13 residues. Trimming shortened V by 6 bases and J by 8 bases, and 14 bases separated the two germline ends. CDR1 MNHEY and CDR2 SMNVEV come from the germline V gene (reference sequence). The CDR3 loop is CASRALGGDEQFF. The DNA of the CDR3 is TGTGCCAGCAGGGCCCTCGGCGGAGATGAGCAGTTCTTC.

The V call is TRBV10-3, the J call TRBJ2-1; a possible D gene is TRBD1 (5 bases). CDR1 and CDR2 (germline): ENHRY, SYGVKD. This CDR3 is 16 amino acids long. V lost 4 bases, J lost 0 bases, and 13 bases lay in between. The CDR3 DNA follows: TGTGCCATCAGTGGAATTCAGGGTGGCTCCTACAATGAGCAGTTCTTC. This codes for CAISGIQGGSYNEQFF.

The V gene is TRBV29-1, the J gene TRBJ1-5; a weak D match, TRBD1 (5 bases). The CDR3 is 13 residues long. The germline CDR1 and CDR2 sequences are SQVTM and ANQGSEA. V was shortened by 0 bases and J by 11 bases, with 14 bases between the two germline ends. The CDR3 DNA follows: TGCAGCGTTGAAGAGGGGTCGGGGGGAGCCCAGCATTTT. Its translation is CSVEEGSGGAQHF.

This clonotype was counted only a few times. This chain's CDR3 is CASKSGSAGLSNQPQHF. The CDR3 DNA reads TGTGCCAGCAAAAGCGGAAGTGCGGGACTGTCCAATCAGCCCCAGCATTTT. The chain uses TRBV12-3 or TRBV12-4 and TRBJ1-5; D perhaps matches TRBD1 (5 bases). The CDR3 spans 17 residues. The V gene lost 7 bases and the J gene lost 3 bases, with 22 bases spanning the gap.

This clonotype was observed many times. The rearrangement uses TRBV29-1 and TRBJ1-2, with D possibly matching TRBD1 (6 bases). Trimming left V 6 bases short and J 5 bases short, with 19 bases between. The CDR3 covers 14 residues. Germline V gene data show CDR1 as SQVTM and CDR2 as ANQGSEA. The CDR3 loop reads CSVGGSPGDYGYTF. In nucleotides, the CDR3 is TGCAGCGTCGGGGGCTCTCCGGGGGATTATGGCTACACCTTC.

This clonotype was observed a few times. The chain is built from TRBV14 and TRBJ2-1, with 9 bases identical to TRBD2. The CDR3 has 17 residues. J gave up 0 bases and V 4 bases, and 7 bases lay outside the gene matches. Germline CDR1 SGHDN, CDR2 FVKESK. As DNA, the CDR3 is TGTGCCAGCAGCCGACGACTAGCGGCTAGCTCCTACAATGAGCAGTTCTTC. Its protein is CASSRRLAASSYNEQFF.

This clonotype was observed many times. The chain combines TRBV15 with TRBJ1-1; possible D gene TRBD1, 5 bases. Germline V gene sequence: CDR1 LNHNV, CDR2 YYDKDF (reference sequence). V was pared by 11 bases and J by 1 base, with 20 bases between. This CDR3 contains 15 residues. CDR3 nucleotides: TGTGCCTCCGCGGAGGGGAGGTTCAGGAACACTGAAGCTTTCTTT. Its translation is CASAEGRFRNTEAFF.

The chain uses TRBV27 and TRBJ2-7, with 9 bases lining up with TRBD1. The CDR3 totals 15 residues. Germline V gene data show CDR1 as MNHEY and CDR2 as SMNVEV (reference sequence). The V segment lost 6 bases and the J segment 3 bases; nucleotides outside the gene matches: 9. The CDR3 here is CASSRRGTGNYEQYF. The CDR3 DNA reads TGTGCCAGCAGCCGCCGTGGGACAGGGAACTACGAGCAGTACTTC.

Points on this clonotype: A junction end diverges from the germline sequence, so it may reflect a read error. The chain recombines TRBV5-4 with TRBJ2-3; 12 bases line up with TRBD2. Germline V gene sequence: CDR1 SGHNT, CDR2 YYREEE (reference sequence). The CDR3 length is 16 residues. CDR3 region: CVSSLLAGGGKDTQYF. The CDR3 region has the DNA TGTGTCAGCAGCTTACTAGCGGGGGGAGGAAAGGATACGCAGTATTTT.

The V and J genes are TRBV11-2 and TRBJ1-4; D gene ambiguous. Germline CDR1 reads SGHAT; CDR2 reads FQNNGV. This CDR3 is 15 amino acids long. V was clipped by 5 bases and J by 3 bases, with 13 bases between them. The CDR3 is CASSLTSRSNEKLFF. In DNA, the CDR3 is TGTGCCAGCAGCCTCACCAGTAGGTCTAATGAAAAACTGTTTTTT.

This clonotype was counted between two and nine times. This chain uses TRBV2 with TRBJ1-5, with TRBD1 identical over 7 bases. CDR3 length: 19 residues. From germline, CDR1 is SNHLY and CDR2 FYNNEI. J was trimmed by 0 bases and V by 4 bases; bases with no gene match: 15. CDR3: CASSGTETGAHPSNQPQHF. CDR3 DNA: TGTGCCAGCAGTGGAACCGAAACAGGGGCCCACCCTAGCAATCAGCCCCAGCATTTT.

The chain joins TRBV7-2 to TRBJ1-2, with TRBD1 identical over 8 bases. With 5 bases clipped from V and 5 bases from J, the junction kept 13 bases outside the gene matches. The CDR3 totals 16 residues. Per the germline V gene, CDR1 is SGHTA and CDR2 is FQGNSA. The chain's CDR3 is CASSETGASLLYGYTF. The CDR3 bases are TGTGCCAGCAGCGAGACAGGGGCCAGTCTCCTTTATGGCTACACCTTC.

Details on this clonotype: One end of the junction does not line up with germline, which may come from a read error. DNA of the CDR3: TGCAGTACTAGAGATGGGACTAGCGGGAGCTACAATGAGCAGTTCTTC. Encoded protein: CSTRDGTSGSYNEQFF. This chain links TRBV20-1 with TRBJ2-1, with 14 positions matching TRBD2. The CDR3 is 16 amino acids. Germline values: CDR1 DFQATT, CDR2 SNEGSKA (reference sequence).

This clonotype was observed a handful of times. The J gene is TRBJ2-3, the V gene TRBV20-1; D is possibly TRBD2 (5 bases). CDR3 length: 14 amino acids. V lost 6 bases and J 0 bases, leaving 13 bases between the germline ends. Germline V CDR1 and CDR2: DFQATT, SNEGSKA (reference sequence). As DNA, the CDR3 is TGCAGTGCGCGCGACGAGGGCAGCACAGATACGCAGTATTTT. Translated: CSARDEGSTDTQYF.